The clone carrying this T cell receptor (beta chain) has a single count. Its specificity is unknown. Clones were read by immunoSEQ multiplex PCR, and TCRdb kept only the in-frame ones, dropping some. The repertoire includes around 170,000 clones, approximately 91% of them detected once, and roughly 0.99% sits in the top ten. This sample is part of a study of T cell responses to AZD1222 COVID-19 vaccine. General study findings and limits: Baseline seropositivity occurred in only a handful of AZD1222 recipients.

V lost 3 bases, J lost 5 bases, and 20 bases lay in between. Germline-derived CDR1 and CDR2 are SGHDT and YYEEEE. This CDR3 spans 16 amino acids. The V and J genes are TRBV5-6 and TRBJ1-1; D gene uncertain. Sequencing was performed on peripheral blood, taken on day 0 of AZD1222 vaccination. The clonotype comes from an adult in good health. This CDR3 is CASSSSGAVRGTEAFF. CDR3 sequence (DNA): TGTGCCAGCAGCTCGTCAGGTGCGGTGAGAGGGACTGAAGCTTTCTTT.